This T cell receptor beta chain was captured in a study of CD8 T cells in ankylosing spondylitis. Study results and caveats: In reactive arthritis synovial fluid and blood, some motif variants had been reported before. In peripheral blood, disease-linked CD8+ clones occurred at relatively low frequencies. Clones linked to disease were reported to show significant enrichment in matched ankylosing spondylitis synovial fluid. Blood of patients with ankylosing spondylitis appeared to be characterized by a TCR beta motif of eight highly homologous variants.

TCRdb itself ran the 5' RACE reads through MiXCR, one entry per CDR3 protein. The sample includes about 360,000 distinct CDR3 sequences, 20% to 25% of them seen just once. The germline V gene has CDR1 SGHTA and CDR2 FQGNSA. V gave up 1 base and J gave up 4 bases; unmatched junction bases: 9. The CDR3 contains 18 residues. As to this clonotype: Its cognate antigen is unknown.

The source is a male donor with ankylosing spondylitis or in good health (not recorded which). Sequencing used blood, either unsorted or a sorted T cell fraction (not recorded which). V is TRBV7-2 and J is TRBJ2-1; 11 bases are a match to TRBD2. The CDR3 loop reads CASSLGFLAGGPYNEQFF. The CDR3, as DNA: TGTGCCAGCAGCTTAGGCTTCCTAGCGGGGGGCCCGTACAATGAGCAGTTCTTC.